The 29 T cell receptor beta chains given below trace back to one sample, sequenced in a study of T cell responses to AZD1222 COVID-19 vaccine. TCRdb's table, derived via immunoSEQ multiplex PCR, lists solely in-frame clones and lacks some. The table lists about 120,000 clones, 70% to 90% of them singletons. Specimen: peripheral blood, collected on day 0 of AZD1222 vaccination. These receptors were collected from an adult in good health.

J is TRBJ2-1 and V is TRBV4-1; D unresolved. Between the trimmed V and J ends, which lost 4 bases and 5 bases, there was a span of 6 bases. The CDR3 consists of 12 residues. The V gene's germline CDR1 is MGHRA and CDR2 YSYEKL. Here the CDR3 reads CASSPINNEQFF. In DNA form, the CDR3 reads TGCGCCAGCAGCCCCATAAACAATGAGCAGTTCTTC.

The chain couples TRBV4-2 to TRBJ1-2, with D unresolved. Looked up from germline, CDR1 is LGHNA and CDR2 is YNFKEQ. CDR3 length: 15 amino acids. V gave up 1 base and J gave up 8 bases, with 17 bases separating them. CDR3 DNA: TGTGCCAGCAGCCAAGTTTTAATGGGCTCGGGCGGCTACACCTTC. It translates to CASSQVLMGSGGYTF.

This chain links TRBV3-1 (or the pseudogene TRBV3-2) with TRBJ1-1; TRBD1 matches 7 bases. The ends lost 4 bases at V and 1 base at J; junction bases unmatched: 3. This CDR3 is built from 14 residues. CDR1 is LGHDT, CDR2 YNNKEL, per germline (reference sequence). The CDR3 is CASSPRGGNTEAFF. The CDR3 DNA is TGTGCCAGCAGCCCCAGGGGGGGGAACACTGAAGCTTTCTTT.

CDR3 protein: CASRPADRATDTQYF. DNA of the CDR3: TGCGCCAGCAGGCCCGCTGACAGGGCCACAGATACGCAGTATTTT. The chain has TRBV10-2 and TRBJ2-3, with 7 bases identical to TRBD1. Germline V gene data show CDR1 as WSHSY and CDR2 as SAAADI. This CDR3 has 15 residues. Trimming at V came to 6 bases and at J to 2 bases, leaving 8 bases not matched to a gene.

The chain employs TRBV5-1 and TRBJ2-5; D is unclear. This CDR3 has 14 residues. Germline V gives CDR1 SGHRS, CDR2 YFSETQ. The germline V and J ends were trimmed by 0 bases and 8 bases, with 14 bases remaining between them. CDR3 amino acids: CASSLAELADTQYF. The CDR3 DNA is TGCGCCAGCAGCTTGGCCGAATTGGCCGACACCCAGTACTTC.

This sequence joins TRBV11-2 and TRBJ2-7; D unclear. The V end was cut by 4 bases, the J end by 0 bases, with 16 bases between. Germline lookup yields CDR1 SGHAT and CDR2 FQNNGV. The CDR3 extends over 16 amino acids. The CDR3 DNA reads TGTGCCAGCAGCTCCAGGTGGCATAATAGCTCCTACGAGCAGTACTTC. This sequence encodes CASSSRWHNSSYEQYF.

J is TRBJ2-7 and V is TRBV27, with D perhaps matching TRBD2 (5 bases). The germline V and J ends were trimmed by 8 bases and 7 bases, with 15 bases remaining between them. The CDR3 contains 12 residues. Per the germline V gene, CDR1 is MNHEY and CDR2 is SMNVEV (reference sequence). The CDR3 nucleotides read TGTGCCAGCCCTATCCTAGCCTGGGAGCAGTACTTC. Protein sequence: CASPILAWEQYF.

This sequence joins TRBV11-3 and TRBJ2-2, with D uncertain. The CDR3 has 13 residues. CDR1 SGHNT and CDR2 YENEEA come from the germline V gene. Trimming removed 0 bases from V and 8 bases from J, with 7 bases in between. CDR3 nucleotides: TGTGCCAGCAGCTTAGAGACGGAGGGGGAGCTGTTTTTT. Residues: CASSLETEGELFF.

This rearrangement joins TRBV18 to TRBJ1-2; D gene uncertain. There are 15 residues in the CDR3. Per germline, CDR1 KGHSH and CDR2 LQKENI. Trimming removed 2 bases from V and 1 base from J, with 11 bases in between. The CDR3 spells CASSPTAILNYGYTF. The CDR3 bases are TGTGCCAGCTCACCAACCGCAATCCTTAACTATGGCTACACCTTC.

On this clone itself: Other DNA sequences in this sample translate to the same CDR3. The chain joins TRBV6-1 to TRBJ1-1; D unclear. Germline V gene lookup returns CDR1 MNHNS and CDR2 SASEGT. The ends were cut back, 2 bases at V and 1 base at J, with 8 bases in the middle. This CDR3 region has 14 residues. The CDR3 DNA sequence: TGTGCCAGCAGTGAAAGAGAGGAGAACACTGAAGCTTTCTTT. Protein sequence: CASSEREENTEAFF.

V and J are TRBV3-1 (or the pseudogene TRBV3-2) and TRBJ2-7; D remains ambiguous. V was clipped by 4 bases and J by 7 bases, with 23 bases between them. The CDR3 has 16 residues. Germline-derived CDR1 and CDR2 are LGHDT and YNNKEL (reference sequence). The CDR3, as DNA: TGTGCCAGCAGCCCTCGAGACCTACCCATGGTTGGGGAGCAGTACTTC. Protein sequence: CASSPRDLPMVGEQYF.

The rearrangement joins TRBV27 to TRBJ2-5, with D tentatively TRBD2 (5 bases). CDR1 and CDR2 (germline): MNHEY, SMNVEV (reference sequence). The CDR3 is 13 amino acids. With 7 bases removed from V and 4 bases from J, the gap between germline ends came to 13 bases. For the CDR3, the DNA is TGTGCCAGCAAGGCGGGTGTTGGAGAGACCCAGTACTTC. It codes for CASKAGVGETQYF.

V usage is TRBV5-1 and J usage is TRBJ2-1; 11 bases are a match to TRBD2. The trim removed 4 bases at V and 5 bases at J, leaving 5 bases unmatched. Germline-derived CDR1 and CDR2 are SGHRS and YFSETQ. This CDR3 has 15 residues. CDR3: CASSPGLAANNEQFF. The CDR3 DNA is TGCGCCAGCAGCCCGGGACTAGCGGCGAACAATGAGCAGTTCTTC.

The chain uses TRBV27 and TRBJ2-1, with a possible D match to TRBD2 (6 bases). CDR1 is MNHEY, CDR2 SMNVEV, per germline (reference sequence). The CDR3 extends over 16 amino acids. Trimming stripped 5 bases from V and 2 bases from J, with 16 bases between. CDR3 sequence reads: CASSASGTVPYNEQFF. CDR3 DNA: TGTGCCAGCAGTGCCTCCGGGACTGTCCCCTACAATGAGCAGTTCTTC.

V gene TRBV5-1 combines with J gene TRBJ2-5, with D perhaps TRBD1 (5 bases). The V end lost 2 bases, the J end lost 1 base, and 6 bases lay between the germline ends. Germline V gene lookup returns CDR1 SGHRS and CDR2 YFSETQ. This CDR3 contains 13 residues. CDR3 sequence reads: CASSFGAQETQYF. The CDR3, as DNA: TGCGCCAGCAGCTTTGGGGCCCAAGAGACCCAGTACTTC.

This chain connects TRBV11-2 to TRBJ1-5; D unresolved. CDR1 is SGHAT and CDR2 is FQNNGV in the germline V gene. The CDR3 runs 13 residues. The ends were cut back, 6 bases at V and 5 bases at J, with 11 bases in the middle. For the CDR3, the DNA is TGTGCCAGCAGTCTATTCGAGTATCAGCCCCAGCATTTT. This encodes CASSLFEYQPQHF.

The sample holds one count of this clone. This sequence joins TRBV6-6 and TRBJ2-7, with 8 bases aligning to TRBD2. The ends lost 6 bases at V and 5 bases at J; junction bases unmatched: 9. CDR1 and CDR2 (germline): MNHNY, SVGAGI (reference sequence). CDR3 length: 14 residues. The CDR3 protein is CASRAGTSYHEQYF. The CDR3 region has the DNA TGTGCCAGCAGAGCCGGGACTAGTTACCACGAGCAGTACTTC.

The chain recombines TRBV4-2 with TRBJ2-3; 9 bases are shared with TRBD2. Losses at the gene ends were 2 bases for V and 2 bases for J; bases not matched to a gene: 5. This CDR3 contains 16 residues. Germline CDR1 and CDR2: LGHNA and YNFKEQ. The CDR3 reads CASSQLGLASTDTQYF. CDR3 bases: TGTGCCAGCAGCCAATTGGGACTAGCTTCCACAGATACGCAGTATTTT.

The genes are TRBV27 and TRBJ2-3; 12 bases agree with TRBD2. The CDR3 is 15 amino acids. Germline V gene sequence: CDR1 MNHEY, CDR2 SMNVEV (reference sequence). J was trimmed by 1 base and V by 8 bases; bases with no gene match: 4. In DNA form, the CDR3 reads TGTGCCAGCCGTAGGACTAGCGGGGGCACAGATACGCAGTATTTT. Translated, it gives CASRRTSGGTDTQYF.

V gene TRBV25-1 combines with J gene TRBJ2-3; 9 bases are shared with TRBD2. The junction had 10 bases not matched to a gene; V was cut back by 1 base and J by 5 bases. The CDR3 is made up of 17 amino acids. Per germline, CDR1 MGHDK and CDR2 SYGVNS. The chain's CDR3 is CASSEWLREGPKDTQYF. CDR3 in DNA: TGTGCCAGCAGTGAATGGTTGCGGGAGGGCCCCAAAGATACGCAGTATTTT.

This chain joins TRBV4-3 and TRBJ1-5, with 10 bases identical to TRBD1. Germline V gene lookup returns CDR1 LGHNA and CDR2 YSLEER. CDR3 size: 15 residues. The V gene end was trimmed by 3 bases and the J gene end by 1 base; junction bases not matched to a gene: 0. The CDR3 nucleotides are TGCGCCAGCAGCCAGGACAGGGGGAGCAATCAGCCCCAGCATTTT. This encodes CASSQDRGSNQPQHF.

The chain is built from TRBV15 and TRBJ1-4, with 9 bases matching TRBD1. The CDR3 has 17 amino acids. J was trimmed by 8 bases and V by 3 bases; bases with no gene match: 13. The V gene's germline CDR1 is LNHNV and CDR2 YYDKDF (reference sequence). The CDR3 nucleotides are TGTGCCACCAGCAGTTCAACCGTGGACAGGGGTGGGGAAAAACTGTTTTTT. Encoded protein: CATSSSTVDRGGEKLFF.

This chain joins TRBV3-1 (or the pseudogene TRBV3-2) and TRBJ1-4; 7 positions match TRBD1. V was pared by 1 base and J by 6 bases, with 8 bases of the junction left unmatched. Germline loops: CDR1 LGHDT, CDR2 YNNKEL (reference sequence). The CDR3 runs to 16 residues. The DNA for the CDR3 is TGTGCCAGCAGCCAAGCCACGACAGGGAGATATGAAAAACTGTTTTTT. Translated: CASSQATTGRYEKLFF.

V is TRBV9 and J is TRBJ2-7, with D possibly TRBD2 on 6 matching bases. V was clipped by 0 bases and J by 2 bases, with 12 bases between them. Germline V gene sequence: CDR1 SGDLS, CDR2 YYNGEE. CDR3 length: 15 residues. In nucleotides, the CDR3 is TGTGCCAGCAGCGTAGGGGGAGGCGACCCCTACGAGCAGTACTTC. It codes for CASSVGGGDPYEQYF.

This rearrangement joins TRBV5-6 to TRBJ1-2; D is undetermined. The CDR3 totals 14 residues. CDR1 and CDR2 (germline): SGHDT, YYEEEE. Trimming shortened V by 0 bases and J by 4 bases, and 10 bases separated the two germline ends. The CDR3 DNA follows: TGTGCCAGCAGCTTGGTGACCGCCAGCTATGGCTACACCTTC. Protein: CASSLVTASYGYTF.

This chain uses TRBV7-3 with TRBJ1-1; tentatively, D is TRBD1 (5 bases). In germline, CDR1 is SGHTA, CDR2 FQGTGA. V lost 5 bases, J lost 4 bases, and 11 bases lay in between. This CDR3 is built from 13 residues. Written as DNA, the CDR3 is TGTGCCAGCAGCGCACAGGATTCCACTGAAGCTTTCTTT. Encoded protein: CASSAQDSTEAFF.

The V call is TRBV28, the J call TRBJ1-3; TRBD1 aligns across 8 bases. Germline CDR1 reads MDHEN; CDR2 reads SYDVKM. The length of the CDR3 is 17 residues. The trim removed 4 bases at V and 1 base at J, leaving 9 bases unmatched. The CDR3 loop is CASSSAGRGPSGNTIYF. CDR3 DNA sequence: TGTGCCAGCAGTTCCGCCGGCAGGGGGCCATCTGGAAACACCATATATTTT.

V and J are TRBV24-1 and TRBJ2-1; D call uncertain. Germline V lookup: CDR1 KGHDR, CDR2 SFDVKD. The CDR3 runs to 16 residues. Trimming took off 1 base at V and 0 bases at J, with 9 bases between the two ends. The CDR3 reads CATSDFPASSYNEQFF. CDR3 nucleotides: TGTGCCACCAGTGATTTCCCAGCTAGCTCCTACAATGAGCAGTTCTTC.

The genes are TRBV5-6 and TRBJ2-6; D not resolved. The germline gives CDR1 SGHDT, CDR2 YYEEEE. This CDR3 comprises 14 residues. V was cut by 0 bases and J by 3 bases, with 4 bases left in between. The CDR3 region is CASSLADGANVLTF. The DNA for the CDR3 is TGTGCCAGCAGCTTGGCCGATGGGGCCAACGTCCTGACTTTC.